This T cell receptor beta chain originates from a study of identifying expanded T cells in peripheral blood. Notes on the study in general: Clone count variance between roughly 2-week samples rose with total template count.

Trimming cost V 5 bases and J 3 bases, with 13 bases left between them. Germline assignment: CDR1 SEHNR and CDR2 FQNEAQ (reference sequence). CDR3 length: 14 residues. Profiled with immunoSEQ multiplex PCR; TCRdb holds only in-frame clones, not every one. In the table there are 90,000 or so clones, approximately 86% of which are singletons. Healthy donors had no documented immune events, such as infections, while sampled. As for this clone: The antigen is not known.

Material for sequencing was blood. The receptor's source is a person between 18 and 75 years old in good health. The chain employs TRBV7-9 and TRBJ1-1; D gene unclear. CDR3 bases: TGTGCCAGCAGCGGGCGACATGGGGACACTGAAGCTTTCTTT. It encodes CASSGRHGDTEAFF.